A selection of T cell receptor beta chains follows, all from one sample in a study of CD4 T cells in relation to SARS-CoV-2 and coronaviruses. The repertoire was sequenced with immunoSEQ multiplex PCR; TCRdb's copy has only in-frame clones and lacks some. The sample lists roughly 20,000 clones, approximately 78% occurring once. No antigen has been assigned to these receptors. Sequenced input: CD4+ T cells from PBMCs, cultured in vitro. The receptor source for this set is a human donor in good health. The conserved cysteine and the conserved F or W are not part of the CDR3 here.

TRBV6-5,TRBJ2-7,ASRKDGVLSYEQY
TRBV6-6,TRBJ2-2,ASSYPTVTGELF
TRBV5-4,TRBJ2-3,ASSIGTSGSRTDTQY
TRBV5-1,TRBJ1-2,ASSGGGPSPSYGYT
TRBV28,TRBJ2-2,ASTPGSRNTGELF
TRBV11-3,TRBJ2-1,ASSRTGGNEQF
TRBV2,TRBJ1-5,ASSGGLVGEDQPQH
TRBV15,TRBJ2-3,ATSRGAGGAEDTQY
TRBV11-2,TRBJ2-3,ASSLGTGTTDTQY
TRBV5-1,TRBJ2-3,ASSFLGTDTQY
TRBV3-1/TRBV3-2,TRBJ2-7,ASSPGTATRDEQY
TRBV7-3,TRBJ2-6,ASKDGANVLT
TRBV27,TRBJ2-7,ASSLRMRREQY
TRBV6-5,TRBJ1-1,ASSYSFGRNTEAF
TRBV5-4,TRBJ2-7,ASSRYKTSYEQY
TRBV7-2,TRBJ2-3,ASRPRTQGPLTTDTQY
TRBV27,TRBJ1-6,ASSLSKVQPSPLH
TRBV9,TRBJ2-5,ASSPPGLAGGRETQY
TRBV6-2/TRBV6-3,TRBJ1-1,ASSLQGETEAF
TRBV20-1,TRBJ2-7,SAPSAYEQY
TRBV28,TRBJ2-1,ASRLGTRGPYNEQF
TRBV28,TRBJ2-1,ASTPPGTHNEQF
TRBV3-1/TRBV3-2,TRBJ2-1,ASSLGAGLYNEQF
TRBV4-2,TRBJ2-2,ASSQDGRGTGELF
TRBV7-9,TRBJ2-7,ASSLGTPYEQY
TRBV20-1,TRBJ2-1,SASRLAGPNNEQF
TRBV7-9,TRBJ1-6,ASSFAAGDSPLH
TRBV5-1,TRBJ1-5,ASSPTGGNQPQH
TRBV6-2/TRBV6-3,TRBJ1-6,ASSYVGTEDSPLH
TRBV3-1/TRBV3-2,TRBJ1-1,ASSQGTANTEAF
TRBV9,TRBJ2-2,ASSATGVGSGELF
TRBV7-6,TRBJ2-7,ASSFSRVGQRNYEQY
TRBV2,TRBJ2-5,ASSREEETQY
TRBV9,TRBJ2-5,ASSVEDRAWETQY
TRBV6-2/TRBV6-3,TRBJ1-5,ASSYGRVGVEPQH
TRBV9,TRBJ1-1,ASSVSSRGGSTEAF
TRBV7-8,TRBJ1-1,ASSSITGHVTEAF
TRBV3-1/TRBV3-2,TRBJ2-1,ASSQALHPTYNEQF
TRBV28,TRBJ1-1,ASSSRVRTEAF
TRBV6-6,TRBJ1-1,AGWGQGAAEAF
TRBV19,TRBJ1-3,ASSPSPARTGNTIY
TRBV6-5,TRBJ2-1,ASSIAAYNEQF
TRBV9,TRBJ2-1,ASSPLSSYNEQF
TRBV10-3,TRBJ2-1,AISDWVVAGDEQF
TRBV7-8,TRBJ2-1,ASSLGLAGGLSYNEQF
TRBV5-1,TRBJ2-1,ASSLDADPYNEQF
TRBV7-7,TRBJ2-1,ASSLGTSGNDEQF
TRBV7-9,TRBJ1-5,ASSRGQGGSQPQH
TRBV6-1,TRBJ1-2,ASSEDLGVNYGYT